This T cell receptor (beta chain) emerged from a study of T-cell memory formation after mild COVID-19. Study-wide results and caveats: Mainly CM and EM harbored the contracting CD4+ clones; mainly EMRA harbored the CD8+ ones.

This clonotype appeared many times. Its cognate antigen is unknown. MiXCR, run by TCRdb on the 5' RACE reads, gives a single entry per CDR3 protein. In the table there are around 200,000 distinct CDR3 sequences, roughly a tenth of which are singletons. V lost 5 bases, J lost 4 bases, and 7 bases lay in between. CDR3 length: 12 residues. Germline CDR1 and CDR2: MGHRA and YSYEKL. Input material: PBMCs or a T cell subset sorted from them (not recorded which). This TCR was sampled from a man aged 18-30 years who had mild COVID-19 (a few samples of this study predate the infection). Cell type and time point are not known. The V gene is TRBV4-1, the J gene TRBJ2-3; possibly TRBD2 for D (5 bases). The CDR3 sequence: CASSGSPDTQYF. The CDR3 DNA reads TGCGCCAGCAGCGGGAGTCCAGATACGCAGTATTTT.